Each of the 19 T cell receptor beta chains below was sequenced from the same sample in a study of T cells in tuberculosis (dated by TCRdb to the late 2010s). The library was obtained by the immunoSEQ multiplex PCR assay. Entries here come from immuneACCESS through TCRdb and include only in-frame sequences with V and J called. Some clones fail to appear in such tables; in the studies checked, an unresolved V gene covers under half of the shortfall, and the cause of the remainder is unknown. In all, the sample holds roughly 34,000 clones, and 87% of those were seen once. The ten largest make up about 5.2% of the sample. This specimen's time point label, interpreted: new active TB diagnosis, blood taken before or within 7 days of starting treatment. The starting material was PBMCs, obtained at tuberculosis diagnosis. These TCRs come from an adult with tuberculosis.

In its sample, this clone was seen once. The V gene is TRBV10-1, the J gene TRBJ2-2, with 12 bases aligning to TRBD2. This CDR3 region has 13 residues. V lost 9 bases, J lost 6 bases, and 2 bases stayed unmatched. Germline CDR1 reads WNHNN; CDR2 reads SYGVQD (reference sequence). CDR3 protein: CASGLAGSGELFF. The DNA for the CDR3 is TGCGCCAGTGGACTAGCGGGGTCCGGGGAGCTGTTTTTT.

The rearrangement joins TRBV7-9 to TRBJ1-2, with D possibly TRBD1 on 6 matching bases. The CDR3 extends over 16 amino acids. V lost 3 bases and J lost 4, with 18 bases in between. Germline CDR1 reads SEHNR; CDR2 reads FQNEAQ (reference sequence). CDR3 bases: TGTGCCAGCAGCTTGGGTCTAGGACAGTCGCGCTATGGCTACACCTTC. The encoded protein is CASSLGLGQSRYGYTF.

The genes are TRBV2 and TRBJ1-3; 8 bases are shared with TRBD1. In germline, CDR1 is SNHLY, CDR2 FYNNEI. This CDR3 spans 14 amino acids. V lost 5 bases to trimming and J lost 3 bases; unmatched junction nucleotides: 3. The CDR3 DNA follows: TGTGCCAGCAGTCAGACAGGGGTTGGAAACACCATATATTTT. Translated, it gives CASSQTGVGNTIYF. The whole variable domain, remainder taken from reference TRBV2 and TRBJ1-3, is EPEVTQTPSHQVTQMGQEVILRCVPISNHLYFYWYRQILGQKVEFLVSFYNNEISEKSEIFDDQFSVERPDGSNFTLKIRSTKLEDSAMYFCASSQTGVGNTIYFGEGSWLTVV.

The DNA of the CDR3 is TGTGCCAGCAGTATTTGGATTCAGGGGACTATGAGCTACACCTTC. It yields the protein CASSIWIQGTMSYTF. The chain recombines TRBV28 with TRBJ1-2; a possible D gene is TRBD1 (6 bases). The CDR3 contains 15 residues. Deletions cut 5 bases from V and 9 bases from J, with 22 bases between. Germline V gene data show CDR1 as MDHEN and CDR2 as SYDVKM.

This rearrangement joins TRBV5-4 to TRBJ1-1; 11 nucleotides agree with TRBD1. This CDR3 is 14 amino acids long. The junction had 1 base not matched to a gene; V was cut back by 2 bases and J by 4 bases. CDR1 SGHNT and CDR2 YYREEE come from the germline V gene (reference sequence). The CDR3 reads CASSLGQGATEAFF. CDR3 in DNA: TGTGCCAGCAGCTTAGGACAGGGGGCCACTGAAGCTTTCTTT.

Here the CDR3 reads CASGLVQGGRDTQYF. CDR3 coding DNA: TGTGCTAGTGGTTTGGTTCAAGGGGGAAGAGATACGCAGTATTTT. The rearrangement uses TRBV12-5 and TRBJ2-3; tentative D call: TRBD1 (6 bases). There are 15 residues in the CDR3. CDR1 and CDR2 from the germline V gene are LGHNT and FRNRAP. V lost 0 bases to trimming and J lost 5 bases, with 12 bases between them.

V is TRBV21-1 and J is TRBJ1-1; the table's D gene call, TRBD1, was not cross checked with the DNA. TRBV21-1 is noted as a pseudogene. The CDR3 covers 15 residues. CDR3 DNA: TGTGCCAGCAGCAAAGGACAGAATGTGAACACTGAAGCTTTCTTT. This sequence encodes CASSKGQNVNTEAFF.

The chain uses TRBV4-2 and TRBJ2-5; 10 positions match TRBD2. With 0 bases clipped from V and 6 bases from J, the junction kept 7 bases outside the gene matches. CDR1 is LGHNA, CDR2 YNFKEQ, per germline. There are 16 residues in the CDR3. The CDR3 protein is CASSQDERGGLKTQYF. The CDR3 DNA reads TGTGCCAGCAGCCAAGATGAGCGGGGGGGCCTCAAGACCCAGTACTTC.

A few counts support this clone. The genes are TRBV6-1 and TRBJ2-7; 8 bases match TRBD1. This CDR3 is 15 amino acids long. Germline V lookup: CDR1 MNHNS, CDR2 SASEGT. Trimming took 5 bases from V and 4 from J; bases not matched to a gene: 10. The CDR3 coding sequence is TGTGCCAGCAGTTGGACTCCGGGACAGGAATACGAGCAGTACTTC. This translates into CASSWTPGQEYEQYF.

This CDR3 is CASSKQGSAGYTF. The CDR3 bases are TGTGCCAGCAGCAAGCAGGGAAGCGCGGGCTACACCTTC. The chain joins TRBV7-8 to TRBJ1-2; weak D call: TRBD1 (5 bases). Germline assignment: CDR1 SGHVS and CDR2 FQNEAQ. V dropped 5 bases and J dropped 8 bases, with 15 bases sitting between them. CDR3 length: 13 residues. The full variable domain, with the rest looked up from reference TRBV7-8 and TRBJ1-2, is GAGVSQSPRYKVAKRGQDVALRCDPISGHVSLFWYQQALGQGPEFLTYFQNEAQLDKSGLPSDRFFAERPEGSVSTLKIQRTQQEDSAVYLCASSKQGSAGYTFGSGTRLTVV.

This clone was counted a few times. The rearrangement links TRBV2 to TRBJ2-7; maybe TRBD1 (5 bases). The V and J ends lost 8 bases and 3 bases respectively, with 17 bases between them. This CDR3 has 14 residues. The germline gives CDR1 SNHLY, CDR2 FYNNEI. The CDR3 spells CASVGDSLHYEQYF. CDR3 DNA: TGTGCCAGCGTTGGTGACAGCCTACACTACGAGCAGTACTTC.

The chain uses TRBV28 and TRBJ2-5; 10 nucleotides line up with TRBD2. Trimming at V came to 3 bases and at J to 4 bases, leaving 8 bases not matched to a gene. CDR3 length: 16 residues. Per germline, CDR1 MDHEN and CDR2 SYDVKM. CDR3 loop: CASSFQRGGLGETQYF. CDR3 DNA: TGTGCCAGCAGTTTCCAGCGGGGGGGCCTGGGAGAGACCCAGTACTTC.

This rearrangement joins TRBV6-1 to TRBJ1-5; 8 bases fit TRBD1. This CDR3 has 14 amino acids. The V and J ends lost 4 bases and 4 bases, in that order; junction bases with no gene match: 3. The germline gives CDR1 MNHNS, CDR2 SASEGT. The CDR3 coding sequence is TGTGCCAGCAGTGCGGACAGGGCTAATCAGCCCCAGCATTTT. It codes for CASSADRANQPQHF.

The gene calls are TRBV5-4 and TRBJ2-5, with D possibly matching TRBD1 (6 bases). Trimming pared 3 bases from V and 1 base from J, leaving 10 bases between. The CDR3 loop spans 14 amino acids. Germline V gives CDR1 SGHNT, CDR2 YYREEE (reference sequence). The CDR3, as DNA: TGTGCCAGCAGCTCCGGACAGAGCCAAGAGACCCAGTACTTC. It specifies CASSSGQSQETQYF.

V is TRBV7-2 and J is TRBJ1-4, with D possibly being TRBD1 (6 bases). V was clipped by 2 bases and J by 8 bases, with 18 bases between them. This CDR3 has 16 residues. From germline, CDR1 is SGHTA and CDR2 FQGNSA. The CDR3 DNA reads as TGTGCCAGCAGCTTAAACGTTGGATACCAGGGGGAAAAACTGTTTTTT. Amino acids: CASSLNVGYQGEKLFF.

This clone showed up just a few times. The V call is TRBV18, the J call TRBJ2-1; 10 nucleotides match TRBD1. CDR1 is KGHSH, CDR2 LQKENI, per germline. This CDR3 contains 16 residues. Germline trimming cut 1 base from V and 3 bases from J; bases unmatched to any gene: 3. In DNA, the CDR3 is TGTGCCAGCTCACCACGGGACAGGGGTTTCTACAATGAGCAGTTCTTC. Its protein product is CASSPRDRGFYNEQFF. The full variable domain, completed using reference TRBV18 and TRBJ2-1, is NAGVMQNPRHLVRRRGQEARLRCSPMKGHSHVYWYRQLPEEGLKFMVYLQKENIIDESGMPKERFSAEFPKEGPSILRIQQVVRGDSAAYFCASSPRDRGFYNEQFFGPGTRLTVL.

The chain has TRBV2 and TRBJ2-2; D remains unclear. V lost 2 bases and J lost 4, with 8 bases in between. Germline CDR1 and CDR2: SNHLY and FYNNEI. The CDR3 has 14 amino acids. The CDR3 nucleotides are TGTGCCAGCAGTGAAATGACGGGCACCGGGGAGCTGTTTTTT. Amino acids: CASSEMTGTGELFF.

This clone came up once. V and J are TRBV7-2 and TRBJ1-4; 9 nucleotides agree with TRBD1. The V gene's germline CDR1 is SGHTA and CDR2 FQGNSA. The CDR3 contains 15 residues. Germline trimming cut 5 bases from V and 4 bases from J; bases unmatched to any gene: 5. The CDR3 is CASSQGTGYNEKLFF. The DNA for the CDR3 is TGTGCCAGCAGCCAAGGGACAGGGTATAATGAAAAACTGTTTTTT.

The rearrangement links TRBV12-5 to TRBJ2-5; 7 bases agree with TRBD2. The ends lost 5 bases at V and 13 bases at J; junction bases unmatched: 10. The CDR3 is made up of 12 amino acids. Per the germline V gene, CDR1 is LGHNT and CDR2 is FRNRAP. The CDR3 sequence is CASGVAAGLVYF. The CDR3 coding sequence is TGTGCTAGTGGTGTAGCGGCCGGACTAGTGTACTTC. Full variable domain (rest looked up from reference TRBV12-5 and TRBJ2-5): DARVTQTPRHKVTEMGQEVTMRCQPILGHNTVFWYRQTMMQGLELLAYFRNRAPLDDSGMPKDRFSAEMPDATLATLKIQPSEPRDSAVYFCASGVAAGLVYFGPGTRLLVL.